The sequence of this T cell receptor (beta chain) was determined in a study of beta chain features in type 1 diabetes. About this clone: Its antigen is still unknown.

V shed 3 bases and J 4 bases; nucleotides not matched to a gene: 3. Looked up from germline, CDR1 is LGHNA and CDR2 is YNFKEQ. This CDR3 is 14 amino acids long. Findings of the study overall: When Type 1 diabetes patients were examined, their TCRB CDR3s proved moderately but significantly shorter in all four CD4+ subsets. Unsettled here was the matter of whether HLA type influences TCRB rearrangement.

Investigators reverse transcribed all isolated RNA, so they sequenced expressed TCRB transcripts. About 3.3 million reads, on average, came from each naive, central memory and regulatory T cell sample. Clones were read by immunoSEQ multiplex PCR, and TCRdb kept only the in-frame ones, dropping some. This table has about 660,000 clones, over 12% appearing once. Sequenced sample: naive CD4+ T cells from blood. This chain links TRBV4-2 with TRBJ2-5; 9 bases match TRBD1. The receptor's source is a young man with type 1 diabetes. The CDR3 DNA sequence: TGTGCCAGCAGCCAGGGACAGGGCGTAGAGACCCAGTACTTC. This translates into CASSQGQGVETQYF.